This T cell receptor beta chain is from a study of patients and donors after allogeneic stem cell transplantation. TCRdb independently ran MiXCR on the RT-PCR reads; one entry per CDR3 protein. The table records about a million distinct CDR3 sequences, roughly 18% of them present only once. V was trimmed by 3 bases and J by 5 bases, leaving 7 bases between them. The CDR3 runs 12 residues. CDR1 LGHDT and CDR2 YNNKEL come from the germline V gene (reference sequence). The sample comprised blood, either unsorted or a sorted T cell fraction (not recorded which). The sequence was obtained from a human donor who was either an allogeneic HSCT recipient or a stem cell or donor lymphocyte infusion donor (not recorded which). It is not recorded whose cells these are; they may come from a transplant donor. This chain joins TRBV3-1 and TRBJ2-5, with TRBD1 as a possible D gene (5 bases). In DNA form, the CDR3 reads TGTGCCAGCAGCCAGAAGGGGGAGACCCAGTACTTC. Protein product: CASSQKGETQYF.